What follows describes a single T cell receptor beta chain. The data are from a study of blood T cell repertoires in COVID-19. Study-wide background: Nucleic acid was either cDNA or gDNA, and it came from T cells, B-cell-depleted T cells, or PBMCs.

Between the trimmed V and J ends, which lost 6 bases and 4 bases, there was a span of 12 bases. The CDR3 contains 13 residues. Libraries were prepared by immunoSEQ multiplex PCR; TCRdb keeps only in-frame clonotypes and omits some of them. This table has about 160,000 clones, 80% to 90% appearing once. The clonotype was recovered from a woman aged 55-69 years who had recovered from COVID-19. V gene TRBV12-3 or TRBV12-4 combines with J gene TRBJ1-1; D gene uncertain. Sequenced material: peripheral blood. CDR3 loop: CASSLLQSTEAFF. CDR3 DNA: TGTGCCAGCAGCCTATTACAGAGCACTGAAGCTTTCTTT.